The rows below give T cell receptor beta chains drawn from one sample of a study of shared clonotypes between healthy human individuals. TCRdb's table, derived via immunoSEQ multiplex PCR, lists solely in-frame clones and lacks some. The sample lists 1,100,000 or so clones, more than 75% occurring once. The sequencing input was memory CD4+ T cells from PBMCs. The receptors shown here come from a man aged 18 to 30 in good health. Some clones in this sample may be carry-over from other donors' samples. CDR3s include the opening cysteine and the closing phenylalanine or tryptophan. A D gene is named only where the DNA matches it firmly. Rows may omit the clone size; those that give it use once, few, many or a size class.

d_gene	v_gene	abundance	j_gene	CDR3aa	CDR3nt
NA	TRBV30	NA	TRBJ2-2	CAWTLNTGELFF	TGTGCCTGGACATTGAACACCGGGGAGCTGTTTTTT
NA	TRBV11-2	NA	TRBJ2-2	CASSFSNTGELFF	TGTGCCAGCAGCTTTTCGAACACCGGGGAGCTGTTTTTT
TRBD1	TRBV6-5	few	TRBJ2-7	CASRRGQGAEQYF	TGTGCCAGCAGAAGGGGACAGGGGGCCGAGCAGTACTTC
NA	TRBV28	NA	TRBJ1-1	CASSPGGGATEAFF	TGTGCCAGCAGCCCCGGGGGGGGTGCCACTGAAGCTTTCTTT
NA	TRBV9	NA	TRBJ2-3	CASSPRGVADTQYF	TGTGCCAGCAGCCCCCGGGGAGTTGCAGATACGCAGTATTTT
NA	TRBV5-6	few	TRBJ1-3	CASSLVGRGNSGNTIYF	TGTGCCAGCAGCTTGGTTGGCAGGGGCAACTCTGGAAACACCATATATTTT
TRBD1	TRBV9	NA	TRBJ2-2	CASSQRQGWIGELFF	TGTGCCAGCAGCCAACGACAGGGTTGGATCGGGGAGCTGTTTTTT
NA	TRBV11-2	once	TRBJ1-1	CASRGWRQWNTEAFF	TGTGCCAGCAGGGGTTGGCGACAGTGGAACACTGAAGCTTTCTTT
NA	TRBV5-1	once	TRBJ1-4	CASSWMARGLTNEKLFF	TGCGCCAGCAGCTGGATGGCTCGGGGGCTCACTAATGAAAAACTGTTTTTT
NA	TRBV19	NA	TRBJ2-1	CASSIREAYYNEQFF	TGTGCCAGTAGTATTCGTGAGGCATACTACAATGAGCAGTTCTTC
NA	TRBV19	NA	TRBJ2-6	CASSISSRSGANVLTF	TGTGCCAGTAGTATATCCTCCAGATCTGGGGCCAACGTCCTGACTTTC
TRBD1	TRBV30	NA	TRBJ1-4	CALRRQGTEKLFF	TGTGCCTTAAGACGACAGGGGACAGAAAAACTGTTTTTT
TRBD2	TRBV28	NA	TRBJ2-3	CASSSSSLAGAKATQYF	TGTGCCAGCAGTTCCTCCTCTCTAGCGGGAGCAAAGGCTACGCAGTATTTT
NA	TRBV2	few	TRBJ1-2	CASSVRQVSYTF	TGTGCCAGCAGCGTTAGACAGGTCTCCTACACCTTC
NA	TRBV5-1	NA	TRBJ2-3	CASSSPGQNTDTQYF	TGCGCCAGCAGCTCACCGGGCCAAAACACAGATACGCAGTATTTT
NA	TRBV5-1	NA	TRBJ2-1	CASSLGSRGGQIYNEQFF	TGCGCCAGCAGCTTGGGAAGTAGAGGAGGACAGATATACAATGAGCAGTTCTTC
TRBD2	TRBV5-1	NA	TRBJ2-1	CASSSYPGTVGGSSYNEQFF	TGCGCCAGCAGCTCATACCCCGGGACCGTGGGCGGGAGCTCCTACAATGAGCAGTTCTTC
NA	TRBV11-2	NA	TRBJ1-1	CASSSSDRNTEAFF	TGTGCCAGCAGCTCCTCGGACAGGAACACTGAAGCTTTCTTT
NA	TRBV6-1	once	TRBJ2-3	CASQDYLSGTQYF	TGTGCCAGCCAGGACTACCTTTCAGGAACGCAGTATTTT
NA	TRBV9	NA	TRBJ1-3	CASSVGTLSGNTIYF	TGTGCCAGCAGCGTAGGCACTCTCTCGGGAAACACCATATATTTT
NA	TRBV7-2	NA	TRBJ1-1	CASSAQGFTEAFF	TGTGCCAGCAGCGCCCAGGGGTTCACTGAAGCTTTCTTT
NA	TRBV29-1	few	TRBJ1-4	CSVVQIGELFF	TGCAGCGTTGTTCAAATAGGGGAACTGTTTTTT
TRBD2	TRBV28	NA	TRBJ2-7	CASSLSGRNAYEQYF	TGTGCCAGCAGTCTAAGCGGGAGAAATGCATACGAGCAGTACTTC
TRBD2	TRBV27	NA	TRBJ2-7	CASSPLAGGTYEQYF	TGTGCCAGCAGCCCCCTAGCGGGGGGGACCTACGAGCAGTACTTC
TRBD2	TRBV2	NA	TRBJ2-3	CASRGLAGSRTDTQYF	TGTGCCAGCAGGGGACTAGCGGGATCTCGCACAGATACGCAGTATTTT
TRBD2	TRBV18	NA	TRBJ2-7	CASSPQTSGSYEQYF	TGTGCCAGCTCACCTCAGACTAGCGGGAGCTACGAGCAGTACTTC
NA	TRBV19	NA	TRBJ2-2	CASAWGGEVAGELFF	TGTGCCAGTGCCTGGGGGGGCGAGGTGGCCGGGGAGCTGTTTTTT
NA	TRBV7-2	NA	TRBJ2-7	CASSLEPAAYEQYF	TGTGCCAGCAGCTTAGAGCCAGCGGCCTACGAGCAGTACTTC
NA	TRBV11-2	few	TRBJ1-2	CASSTSTYGYTF	TGTGCCAGCAGCACCTCGACCTATGGCTACACCTTC
NA	TRBV6-1	NA	TRBJ2-3	CASVPYLTDTQYF	TGTGCCAGCGTGCCCTATCTCACAGATACGCAGTATTTT
NA	TRBV5-4	NA	TRBJ2-1	CASSLGGNEQFF	TGTGCCAGCAGCTTAGGAGGGAATGAGCAGTTCTTC
NA	TRBV5-1	NA	TRBJ2-6	CASSPPGGANVLTF	TGCGCCAGCAGCCCCCCCGGAGGGGCCAACGTCCTGACTTTC
TRBD2	TRBV5-1	NA	TRBJ2-1	CASSYPGLGDNEQFF	TGCGCCAGCAGCTACCCGGGACTAGGTGACAATGAGCAGTTCTTC
NA	TRBV28	NA	TRBJ1-5	CASSLPGAVQPQHF	TGTGCCAGCAGTTTACCGGGGGCGGTTCAGCCCCAGCATTTT
NA	TRBV7-3	NA	TRBJ2-6	CASSLWASGANVLTF	TGTGCCAGCAGCTTATGGGCATCTGGGGCCAACGTCCTGACTTTC
TRBD1	TRBV2	NA	TRBJ1-4	CARGGTGNEKLFF	TGTGCCAGGGGCGGGACAGGGAATGAAAAACTGTTTTTT
NA	TRBV19	NA	TRBJ2-3	CASSKVGGTDTQYF	TGTGCCAGTAGTAAAGTGGGGGGCACAGATACGCAGTATTTT
NA	TRBV7-2	NA	TRBJ2-7	CASSLAGHQSYEQYF	TGTGCCAGCAGCTTAGCGGGGCACCAATCCTACGAGCAGTACTTC
NA	TRBV4-2	NA	TRBJ1-1	CASSQVLASMNTEAFF	TGTGCCAGCAGCCAAGTTCTAGCCAGCATGAACACTGAAGCTTTCTTT
TRBD2	TRBV28	NA	TRBJ2-4	CASRWTSGAKNIQYF	TGTGCCAGCAGGTGGACTAGCGGGGCCAAAAACATTCAGTACTTC
TRBD2	TRBV28	once	TRBJ2-3	CASSSSGIADTQYF	TGTGCCAGCTCCTCTAGCGGGATAGCAGATACGCAGTATTTT